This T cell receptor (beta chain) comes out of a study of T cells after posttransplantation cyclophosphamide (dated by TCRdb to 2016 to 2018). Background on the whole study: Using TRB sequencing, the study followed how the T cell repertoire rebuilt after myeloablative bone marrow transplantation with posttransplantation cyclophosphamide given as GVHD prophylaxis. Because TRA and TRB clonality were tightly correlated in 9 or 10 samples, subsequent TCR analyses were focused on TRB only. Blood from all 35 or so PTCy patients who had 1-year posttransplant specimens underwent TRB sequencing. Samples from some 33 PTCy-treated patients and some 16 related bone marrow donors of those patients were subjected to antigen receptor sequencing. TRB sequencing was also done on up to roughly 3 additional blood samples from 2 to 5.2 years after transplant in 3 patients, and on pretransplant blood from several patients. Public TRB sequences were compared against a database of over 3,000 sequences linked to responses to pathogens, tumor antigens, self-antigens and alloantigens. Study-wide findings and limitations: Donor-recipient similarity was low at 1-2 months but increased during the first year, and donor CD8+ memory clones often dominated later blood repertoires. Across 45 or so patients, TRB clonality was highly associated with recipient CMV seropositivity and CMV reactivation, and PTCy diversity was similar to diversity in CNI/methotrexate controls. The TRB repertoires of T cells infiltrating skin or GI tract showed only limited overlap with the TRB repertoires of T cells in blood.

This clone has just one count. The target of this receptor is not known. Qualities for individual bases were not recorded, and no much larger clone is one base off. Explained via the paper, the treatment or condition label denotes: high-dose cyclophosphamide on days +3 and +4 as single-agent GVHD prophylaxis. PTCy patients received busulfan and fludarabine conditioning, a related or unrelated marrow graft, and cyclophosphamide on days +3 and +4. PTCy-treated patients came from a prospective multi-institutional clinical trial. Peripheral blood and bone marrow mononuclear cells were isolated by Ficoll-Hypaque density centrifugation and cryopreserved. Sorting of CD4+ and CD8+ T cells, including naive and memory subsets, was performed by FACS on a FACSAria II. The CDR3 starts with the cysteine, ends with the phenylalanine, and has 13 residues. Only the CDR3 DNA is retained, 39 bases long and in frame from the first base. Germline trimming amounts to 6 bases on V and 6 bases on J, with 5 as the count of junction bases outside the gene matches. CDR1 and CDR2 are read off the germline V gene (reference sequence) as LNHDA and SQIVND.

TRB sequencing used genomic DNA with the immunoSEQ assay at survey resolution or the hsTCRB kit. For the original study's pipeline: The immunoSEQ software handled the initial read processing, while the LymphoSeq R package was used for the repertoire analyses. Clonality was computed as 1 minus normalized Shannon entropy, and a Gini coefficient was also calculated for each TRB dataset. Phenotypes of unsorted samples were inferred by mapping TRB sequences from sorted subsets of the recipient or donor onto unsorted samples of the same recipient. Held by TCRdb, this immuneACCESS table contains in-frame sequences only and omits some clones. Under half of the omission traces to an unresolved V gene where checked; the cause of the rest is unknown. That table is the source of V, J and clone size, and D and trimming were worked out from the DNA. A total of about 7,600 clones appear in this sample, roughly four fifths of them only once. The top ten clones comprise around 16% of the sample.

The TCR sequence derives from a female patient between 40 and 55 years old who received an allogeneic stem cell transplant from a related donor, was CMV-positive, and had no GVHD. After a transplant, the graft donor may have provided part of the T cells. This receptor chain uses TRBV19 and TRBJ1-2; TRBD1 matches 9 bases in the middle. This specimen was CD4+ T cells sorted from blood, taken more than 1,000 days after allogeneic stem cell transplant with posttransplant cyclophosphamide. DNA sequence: TGTGCCAGTAGCATTGGGACAGGGAATGGCTACACCTTC. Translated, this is CASSIGTGNGYTF.